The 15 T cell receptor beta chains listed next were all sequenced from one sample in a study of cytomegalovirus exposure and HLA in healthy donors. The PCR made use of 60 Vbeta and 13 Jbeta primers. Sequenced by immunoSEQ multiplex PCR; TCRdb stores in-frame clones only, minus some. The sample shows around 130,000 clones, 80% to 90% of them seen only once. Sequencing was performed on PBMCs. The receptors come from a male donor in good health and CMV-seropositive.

The CDR3 loop is CASSLWGAGPPYEQYF. CDR3 sequence (DNA): TGTGCCAGCAGTTTATGGGGCGCGGGACCTCCCTACGAGCAGTACTTC. V and J are TRBV28 and TRBJ2-7, with a weak D call TRBD2 (6 bases). CDR3 length: 16 amino acids. Germline CDR1 is MDHEN and CDR2 is SYDVKM. With 0 bases removed from V and 2 bases from J, the gap between germline ends came to 14 bases.

The CDR3 loop reads CASSFSSAYNEQFF. The CDR3 DNA is TGTGCCAGCAGTTTCAGTTCCGCTTACAATGAGCAGTTCTTC. The chain combines TRBV28 with TRBJ2-1; D gene uncertain. Germline CDR1 is MDHEN and CDR2 is SYDVKM. V was cut by 3 bases and J by 4 bases, with 10 bases left in between. The CDR3 contains 14 residues.

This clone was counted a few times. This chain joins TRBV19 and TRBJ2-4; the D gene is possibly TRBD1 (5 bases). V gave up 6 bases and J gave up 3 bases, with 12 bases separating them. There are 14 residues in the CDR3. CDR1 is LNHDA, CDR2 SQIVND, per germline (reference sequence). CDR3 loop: CASSHRGGKNIQYF. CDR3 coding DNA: TGTGCCAGTAGCCATAGGGGTGGCAAAAACATTCAGTACTTC.

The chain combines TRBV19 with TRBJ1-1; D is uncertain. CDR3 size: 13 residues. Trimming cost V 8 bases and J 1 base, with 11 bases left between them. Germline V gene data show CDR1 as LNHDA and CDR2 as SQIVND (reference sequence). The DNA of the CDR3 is TGTGCCAGTTTACAAGAGGCGAACACTGAAGCTTTCTTT. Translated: CASLQEANTEAFF.

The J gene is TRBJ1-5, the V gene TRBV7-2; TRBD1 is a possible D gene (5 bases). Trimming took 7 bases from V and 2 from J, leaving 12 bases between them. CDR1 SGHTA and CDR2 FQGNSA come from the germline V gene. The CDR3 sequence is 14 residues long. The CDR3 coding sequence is TGTGCCAGCACTCGAGGGACTGGCAATCAGCCCCAGCATTTT. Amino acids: CASTRGTGNQPQHF.

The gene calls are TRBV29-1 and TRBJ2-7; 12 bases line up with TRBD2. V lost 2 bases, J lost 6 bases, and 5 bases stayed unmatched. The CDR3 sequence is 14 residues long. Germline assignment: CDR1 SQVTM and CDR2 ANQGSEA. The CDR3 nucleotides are TGCAGCGTTGAAAAGACTAGCGGGAGAAGCGAGCAGTACTTC. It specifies CSVEKTSGRSEQYF.

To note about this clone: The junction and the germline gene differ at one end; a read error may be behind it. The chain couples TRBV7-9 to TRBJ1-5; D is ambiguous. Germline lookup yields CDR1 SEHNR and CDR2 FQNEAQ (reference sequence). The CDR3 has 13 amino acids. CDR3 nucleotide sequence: TGTTCCAGCAGCCCCTCGGGAGGTCAGCCCCAGCATTTT. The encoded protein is CSSSPSGGQPQHF.

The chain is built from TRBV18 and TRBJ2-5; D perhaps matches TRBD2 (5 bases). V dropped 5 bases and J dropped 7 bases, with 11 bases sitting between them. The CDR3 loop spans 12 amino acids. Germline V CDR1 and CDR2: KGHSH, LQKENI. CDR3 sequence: CASSIRDGTQYF. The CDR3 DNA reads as TGTGCCAGCTCAATTCGGGATGGGACCCAGTACTTC.

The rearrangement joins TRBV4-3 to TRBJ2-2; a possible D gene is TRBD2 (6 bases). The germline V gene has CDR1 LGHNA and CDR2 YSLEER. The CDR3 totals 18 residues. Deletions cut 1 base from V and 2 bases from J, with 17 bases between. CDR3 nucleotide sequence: TGCGCCAGCAGCCAAGCCCGTGGACTACCTATTAACACCGGGGAGCTGTTTTTT. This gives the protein CASSQARGLPINTGELFF.

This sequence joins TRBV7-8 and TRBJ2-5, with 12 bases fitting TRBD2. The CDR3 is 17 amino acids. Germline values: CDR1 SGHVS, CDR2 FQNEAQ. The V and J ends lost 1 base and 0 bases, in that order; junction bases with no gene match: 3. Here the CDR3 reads CASSLELAGGNQETQYF. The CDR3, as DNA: TGTGCCAGCAGCTTAGAACTAGCGGGAGGAAACCAAGAGACCCAGTACTTC.

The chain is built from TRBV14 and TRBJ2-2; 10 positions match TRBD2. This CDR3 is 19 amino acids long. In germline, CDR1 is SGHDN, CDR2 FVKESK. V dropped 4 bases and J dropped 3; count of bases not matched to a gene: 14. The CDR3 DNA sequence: TGTGCCAGCAGCCTCTCTACGGGACTAGCGTATCAGGACACCGGGGAGCTGTTTTTT. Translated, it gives CASSLSTGLAYQDTGELFF. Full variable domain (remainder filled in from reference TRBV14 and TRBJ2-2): EAGVTQFPSHSVIEKGQTVTLRCDPISGHDNLYWYRRVMGKEIKFLLHFVKESKQDESGMPNNRFLAERTGGTYSTLKVQPAELEDSGVYFCASSLSTGLAYQDTGELFFGEGSRLTVL.

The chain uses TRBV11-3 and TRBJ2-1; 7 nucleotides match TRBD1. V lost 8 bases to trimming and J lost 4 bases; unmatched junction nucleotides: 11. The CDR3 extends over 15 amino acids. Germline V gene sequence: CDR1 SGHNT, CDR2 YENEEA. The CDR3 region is CASSHRDSMYNEQFF. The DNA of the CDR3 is TGTGCCAGCTCTCACCGGGACAGCATGTACAATGAGCAGTTCTTC.

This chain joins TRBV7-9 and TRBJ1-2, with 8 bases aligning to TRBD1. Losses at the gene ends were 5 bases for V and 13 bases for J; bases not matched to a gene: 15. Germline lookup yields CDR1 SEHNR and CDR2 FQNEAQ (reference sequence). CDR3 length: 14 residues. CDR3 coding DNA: TGTGCCAGCAGCCAAGCTACCGGGACAGGTGGCGGCACCTTC. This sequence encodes CASSQATGTGGGTF.

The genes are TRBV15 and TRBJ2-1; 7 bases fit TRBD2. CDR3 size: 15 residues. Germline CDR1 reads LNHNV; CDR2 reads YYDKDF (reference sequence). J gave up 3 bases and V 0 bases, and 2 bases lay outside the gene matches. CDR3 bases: TGTGCCACCAGCAGAGACCGGGGGGACTACAATGAGCAGTTCTTC. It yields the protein CATSRDRGDYNEQFF.

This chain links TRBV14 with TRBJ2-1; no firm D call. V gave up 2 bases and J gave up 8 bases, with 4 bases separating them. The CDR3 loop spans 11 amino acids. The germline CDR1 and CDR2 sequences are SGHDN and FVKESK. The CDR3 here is CASSQRDEQFF. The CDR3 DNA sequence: TGTGCCAGCAGCCAACGAGATGAGCAGTTCTTC.